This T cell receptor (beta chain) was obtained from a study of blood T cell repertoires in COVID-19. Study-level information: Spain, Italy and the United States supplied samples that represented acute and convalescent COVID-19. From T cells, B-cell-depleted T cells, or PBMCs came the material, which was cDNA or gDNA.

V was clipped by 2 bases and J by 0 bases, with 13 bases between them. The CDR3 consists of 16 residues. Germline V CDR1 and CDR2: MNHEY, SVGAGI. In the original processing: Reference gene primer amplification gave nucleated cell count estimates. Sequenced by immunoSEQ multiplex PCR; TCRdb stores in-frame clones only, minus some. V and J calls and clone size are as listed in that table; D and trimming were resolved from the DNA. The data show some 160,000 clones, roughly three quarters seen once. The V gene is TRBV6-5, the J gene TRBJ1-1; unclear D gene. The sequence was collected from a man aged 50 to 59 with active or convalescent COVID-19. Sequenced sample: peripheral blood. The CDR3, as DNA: TGTGCCAGCAGTTACGAGAGGCCCTTCATGAACACTGAAGCTTTCTTT. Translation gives CASSYERPFMNTEAFF.